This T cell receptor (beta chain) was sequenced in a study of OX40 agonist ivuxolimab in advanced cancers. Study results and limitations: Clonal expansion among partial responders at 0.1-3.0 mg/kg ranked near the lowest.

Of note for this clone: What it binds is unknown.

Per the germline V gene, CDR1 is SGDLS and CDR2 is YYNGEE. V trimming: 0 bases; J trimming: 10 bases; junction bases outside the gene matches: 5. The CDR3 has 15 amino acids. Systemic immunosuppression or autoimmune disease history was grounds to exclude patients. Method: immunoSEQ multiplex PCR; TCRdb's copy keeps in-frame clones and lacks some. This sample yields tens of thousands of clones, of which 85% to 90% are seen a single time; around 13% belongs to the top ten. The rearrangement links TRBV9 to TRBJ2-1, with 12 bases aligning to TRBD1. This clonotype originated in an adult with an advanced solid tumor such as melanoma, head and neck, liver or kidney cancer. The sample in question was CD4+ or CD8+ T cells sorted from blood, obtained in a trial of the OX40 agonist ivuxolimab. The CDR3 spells CASSVAGTGGEEQFF. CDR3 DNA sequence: TGTGCCAGCAGCGTAGCCGGGACAGGGGGCGAGGAGCAGTTCTTC.